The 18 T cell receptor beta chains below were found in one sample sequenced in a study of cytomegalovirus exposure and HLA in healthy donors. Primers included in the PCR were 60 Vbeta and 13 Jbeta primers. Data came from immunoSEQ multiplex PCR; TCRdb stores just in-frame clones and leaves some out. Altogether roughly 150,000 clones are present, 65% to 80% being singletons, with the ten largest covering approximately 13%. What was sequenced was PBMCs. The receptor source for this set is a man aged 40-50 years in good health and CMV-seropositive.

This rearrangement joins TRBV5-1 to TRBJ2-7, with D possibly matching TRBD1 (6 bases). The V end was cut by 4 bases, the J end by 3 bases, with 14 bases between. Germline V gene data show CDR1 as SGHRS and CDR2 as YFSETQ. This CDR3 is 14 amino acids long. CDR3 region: CASSVRGSVYEQYF. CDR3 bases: TGCGCCAGCAGCGTCAGGGGTTCAGTCTACGAGCAGTACTTC.

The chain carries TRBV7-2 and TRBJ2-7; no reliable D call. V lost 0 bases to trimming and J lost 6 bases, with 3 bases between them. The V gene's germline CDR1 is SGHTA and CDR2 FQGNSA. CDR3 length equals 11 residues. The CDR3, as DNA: TGTGCCAGCAGCTTAGCGCGCGAGCAGTACTTC. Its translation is CASSLAREQYF.

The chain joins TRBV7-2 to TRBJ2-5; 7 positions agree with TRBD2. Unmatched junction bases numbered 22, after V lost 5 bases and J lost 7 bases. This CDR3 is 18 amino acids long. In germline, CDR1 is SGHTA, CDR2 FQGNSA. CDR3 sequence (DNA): TGTGCCAGCAGCAGAGGACGCTGGGGGACTACCTTAATCGGGACCCAGTACTTC. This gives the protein CASSRGRWGTTLIGTQYF.

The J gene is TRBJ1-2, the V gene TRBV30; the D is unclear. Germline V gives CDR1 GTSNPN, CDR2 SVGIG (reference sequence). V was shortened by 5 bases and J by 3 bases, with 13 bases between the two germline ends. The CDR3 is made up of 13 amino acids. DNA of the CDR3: TGTGCCTGGGGGCCTAACACTGACTATGGCTACACCTTC. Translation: CAWGPNTDYGYTF. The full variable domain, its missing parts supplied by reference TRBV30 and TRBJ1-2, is SQTIHQWPATLVQPVGSPLSLECTVEGTSNPNLYWYRQAAGRGLQLLFYSVGIGQISSEVPQNLSASRPQDRQFILSSKKLLLSDSGFYLCAWGPNTDYGYTFGSGTRLTVV.

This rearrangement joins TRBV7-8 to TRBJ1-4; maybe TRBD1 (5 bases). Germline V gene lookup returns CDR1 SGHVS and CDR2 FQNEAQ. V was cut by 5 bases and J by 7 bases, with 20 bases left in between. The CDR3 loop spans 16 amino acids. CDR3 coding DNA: TGTGCCAGCAGCCCAAACCGGGGGGTCGGTAGTGAAAAACTGTTTTTT. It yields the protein CASSPNRGVGSEKLFF.

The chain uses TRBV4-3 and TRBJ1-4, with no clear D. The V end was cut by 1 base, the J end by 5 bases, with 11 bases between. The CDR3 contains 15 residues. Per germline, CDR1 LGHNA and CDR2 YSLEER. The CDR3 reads CASSQGTGVNEKLFF. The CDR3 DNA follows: TGCGCCAGCAGCCAAGGGACTGGGGTGAATGAAAAACTGTTTTTT.

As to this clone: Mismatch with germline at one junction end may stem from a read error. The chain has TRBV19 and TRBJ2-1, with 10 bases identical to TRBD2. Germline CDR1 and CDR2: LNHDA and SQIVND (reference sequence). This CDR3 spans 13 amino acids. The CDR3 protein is CASSIMASGSLLF. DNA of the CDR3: TGTGCCAGTAGTATTATGGCTAGCGGGAGTCTCCTCTTC.

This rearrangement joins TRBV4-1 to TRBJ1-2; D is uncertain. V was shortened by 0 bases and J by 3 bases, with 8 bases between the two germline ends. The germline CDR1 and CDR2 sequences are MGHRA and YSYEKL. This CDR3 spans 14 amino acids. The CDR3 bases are TGCGCCAGCAGCCAAGATCGGACTGACTATGGCTACACCTTC. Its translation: CASSQDRTDYGYTF.

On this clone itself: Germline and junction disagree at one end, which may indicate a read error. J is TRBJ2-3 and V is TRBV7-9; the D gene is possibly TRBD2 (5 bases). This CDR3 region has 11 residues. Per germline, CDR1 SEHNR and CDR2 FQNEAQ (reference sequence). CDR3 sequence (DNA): TGTTCCAGCAGCTCCGGAGGTACGCAGTATTTT. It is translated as CSSSSGGTQYF.

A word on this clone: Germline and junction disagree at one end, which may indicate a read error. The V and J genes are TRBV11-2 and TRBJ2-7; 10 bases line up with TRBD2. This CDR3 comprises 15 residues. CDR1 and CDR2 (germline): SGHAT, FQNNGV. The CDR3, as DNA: TGTGCCAGCAGCCTAGAGCCTGAGCGGGAGGGTGAGCAGTACTTC. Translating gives CASSLEPEREGEQYF.

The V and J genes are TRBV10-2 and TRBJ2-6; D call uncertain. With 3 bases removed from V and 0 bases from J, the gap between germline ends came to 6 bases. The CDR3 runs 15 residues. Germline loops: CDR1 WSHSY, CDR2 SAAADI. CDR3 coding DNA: TGCGCCAGCAGTGACAGTCTCTCTGGGGCCAACGTCCTGACTTTC. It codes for CASSDSLSGANVLTF.

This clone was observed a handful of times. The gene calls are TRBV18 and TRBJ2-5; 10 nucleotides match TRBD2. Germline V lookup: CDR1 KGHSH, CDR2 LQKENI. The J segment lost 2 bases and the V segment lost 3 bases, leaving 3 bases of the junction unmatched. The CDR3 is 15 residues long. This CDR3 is CASSPRTSGQETQYF. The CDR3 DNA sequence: TGTGCCAGCTCACCTCGGACTAGCGGACAAGAGACCCAGTACTTC.

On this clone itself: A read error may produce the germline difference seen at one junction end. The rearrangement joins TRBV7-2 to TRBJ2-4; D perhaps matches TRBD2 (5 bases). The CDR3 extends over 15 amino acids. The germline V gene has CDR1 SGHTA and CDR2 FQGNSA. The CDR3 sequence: CASSSTFEAGNSQYF. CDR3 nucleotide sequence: TGTGCCAGCAGCTCCACGTTTGAGGCCGGGAACAGTCAGTACTTC.

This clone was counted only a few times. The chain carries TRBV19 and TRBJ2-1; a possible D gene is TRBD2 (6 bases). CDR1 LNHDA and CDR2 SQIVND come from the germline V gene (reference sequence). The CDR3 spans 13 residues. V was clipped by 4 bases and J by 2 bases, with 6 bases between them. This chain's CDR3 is CASSSGAYNEQFF. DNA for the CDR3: TGTGCCAGTAGTAGCGGGGCCTACAATGAGCAGTTCTTC.

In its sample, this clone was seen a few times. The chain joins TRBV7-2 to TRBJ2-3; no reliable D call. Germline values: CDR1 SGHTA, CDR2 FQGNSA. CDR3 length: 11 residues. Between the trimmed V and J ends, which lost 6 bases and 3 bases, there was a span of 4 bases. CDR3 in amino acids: CASRRTDTQYF. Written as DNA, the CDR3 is TGTGCCAGCAGGCGGACAGATACGCAGTATTTT.

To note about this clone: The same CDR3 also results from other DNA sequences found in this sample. The CDR3, as DNA: TGTGCCAGCAGCCAAGATCTAGCGGCCTACGAGCAGTACTTC. Its protein product is CASSQDLAAYEQYF. This rearrangement joins TRBV4-2 to TRBJ2-7; 7 positions match TRBD2. The V and J ends lost 0 bases and 2 bases, in that order; junction bases with no gene match: 1. This CDR3 has 14 amino acids. Germline CDR1 LGHNA, CDR2 YNFKEQ.

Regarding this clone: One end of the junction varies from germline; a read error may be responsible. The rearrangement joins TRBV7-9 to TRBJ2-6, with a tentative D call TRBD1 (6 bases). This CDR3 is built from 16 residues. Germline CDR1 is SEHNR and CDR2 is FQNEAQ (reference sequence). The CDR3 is CSSSSTTGFGANVLTF. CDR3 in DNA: TGTTCCAGCAGCTCCACTACAGGGTTCGGGGCCAACGTCCTGACTTTC.

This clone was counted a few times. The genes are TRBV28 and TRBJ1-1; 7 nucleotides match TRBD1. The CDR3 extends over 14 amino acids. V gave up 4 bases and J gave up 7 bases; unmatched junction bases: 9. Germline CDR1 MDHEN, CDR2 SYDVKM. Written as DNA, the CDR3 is TGTGCCAGCAGTTATCCAGGGGACAGCTATGAAGCTTTCTTT. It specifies CASSYPGDSYEAFF.